The T cell receptor beta chain under discussion was sequenced for a study of OX40 agonist ivuxolimab in advanced cancers. In the study overall: It was ivuxolimab, an agonistic anti-OX40 (CD134) antibody, that patients were treated with. Patients receiving dose escalation had hepatocellular carcinoma, melanoma, renal cell or head and neck cancer.

TCRdb's table, derived via immunoSEQ multiplex PCR, lists solely in-frame clones and lacks some. Of 55,000 to 90,000 clones in the sample, roughly 80% were seen once. Material: CD4+ or CD8+ T cells sorted from blood, obtained in a trial of the OX40 agonist ivuxolimab. This clonotype was obtained from an adult with an advanced solid tumor such as melanoma, head and neck, liver or kidney cancer.

The CDR3 DNA reads as TGCGCCAGCAGGGCAGGGAGCTCCTACGAGCAGTACTTC. Protein: CASRAGSSYEQYF. The V call is TRBV5-1, the J call TRBJ2-7; D tentatively fits TRBD1 or TRBD2 (5 bases each). Trimming removed 5 bases at V and 0 bases at J, with 9 bases between. Looked up from germline, CDR1 is SGHRS and CDR2 is YFSETQ. The CDR3 is made up of 13 amino acids.